These 18 T cell receptor beta chains came from one sample sequenced in a study of PD-1 blockade in classical Hodgkin lymphoma (dated by TCRdb to 2020 to 2022). Receptor libraries were prepared by the immunoSEQ multiplex PCR assay. Sourced from immuneACCESS, this table was stored by TCRdb with only in-frame sequences that have V and J called. A share of the clones is absent; for the studies checked, an unresolved V gene accounts for under half, and the remainder has no known explanation. This sample has 66,000 or so clones in its table, and 70% to 80% of those were observed once. Less than 9.5% of the sample is taken by the ten largest. The time point label here, explained by the study, means: cycle 2 day 1 (C2D1) of nivolumab. Every trial patient had relapsed after autologous stem cell transplantation, and cohorts A, B and C differed in prior brentuximab vedotin exposure. The sequences come from peripheral blood mononuclear cells (PBMCs), collected before the second cycle of nivolumab. These receptors originate from a human donor with classical Hodgkin lymphoma.

This sequence joins TRBV5-1 and TRBJ2-5; the D is unclear. V gave up 3 bases and J gave up 5 bases, with 8 bases separating them. The length of the CDR3 is 12 residues. The germline V gene encodes CDR1 SGHRS and CDR2 YFSETQ. This CDR3 is CASSSRMETQYF. The CDR3 DNA reads as TGCGCCAGCAGCTCGCGAATGGAGACCCAGTACTTC.

CDR3 amino acids: CASAQAQGGQPQHF. CDR3 coding DNA: TGTGCCAGCGCCCAAGCGCAGGGGGGCCAGCCCCAGCATTTT. This chain joins TRBV6-6 and TRBJ1-5; 7 bases line up with TRBD1. The CDR3 runs to 14 residues. CDR1 and CDR2 from the germline V gene are MNHNY and SVGAGI (reference sequence). V trimming: 8 bases; J trimming: 7 bases; junction bases outside the gene matches: 11.

The gene calls are TRBV27 and TRBJ1-2; D might be TRBD1 (5 bases). The CDR3 runs to 16 residues. Germline CDR1 reads MNHEY; CDR2 reads SMNVEV (reference sequence). Trimming took 0 bases from V and 7 from J, leaving 18 bases between them. CDR3 amino acids: CASSLSMGRARSGYTF. CDR3 sequence (DNA): TGTGCCAGCAGTTTATCTATGGGCAGGGCCCGATCTGGCTACACCTTC.

The chain uses TRBV9 and TRBJ2-2; either TRBD1 or TRBD2 may supply D (5 bases each). CDR1 is SGDLS, CDR2 YYNGEE, per germline. Trimming removed 4 bases from V and 1 base from J, with 14 bases in between. The CDR3 length is 16 residues. CDR3 DNA: TGTGCCAGCAGCTCTCCGACAGCGGAGAACACCGGGGAGCTGTTTTTT. It translates to CASSSPTAENTGELFF.

The CDR3 region is CASRLAGGLQETQYF. The DNA for the CDR3 is TGTGCCAGCAGGCTAGCGGGGGGGCTCCAAGAGACCCAGTACTTC. The genes are TRBV6-6 and TRBJ2-5; 12 bases map to TRBD2. V trimming: 6 bases; J trimming: 1 base; junction bases outside the gene matches: 3. The CDR3 contains 15 residues. Germline V gene lookup returns CDR1 MNHNY and CDR2 SVGAGI (reference sequence).

The J gene is TRBJ1-1, the V gene TRBV4-1; perhaps TRBD1 as D (5 bases). CDR1 is MGHRA, CDR2 YSYEKL, per germline. The CDR3 contains 14 residues. The germline V and J ends were trimmed by 1 base and 2 bases, with 8 bases remaining between them. CDR3 residues: CASSQVQANTEAFF. The CDR3 DNA reads as TGCGCCAGCAGCCAAGTACAGGCCAACACTGAAGCTTTCTTT.

The J gene is TRBJ2-3, the V gene TRBV4-2, with 10 bases that match TRBD2. The V gene's germline CDR1 is LGHNA and CDR2 YNFKEQ. The CDR3 runs 16 residues. The junction had 6 bases not matched to a gene; V was cut back by 1 base and J by 5 bases. CDR3: CASSQGLSGGIDTQYF. The CDR3 DNA is TGTGCCAGCAGCCAAGGGCTTAGCGGGGGGATAGATACGCAGTATTTT.

The chain recombines TRBV6-1 with TRBJ2-5, with 9 bases matching TRBD1. Germline lookup yields CDR1 MNHNS and CDR2 SASEGT. The CDR3 consists of 14 residues. J lost 5 bases, V lost 5 bases, and 6 bases had no gene match. The CDR3 nucleotides are TGTGCCAGCAGTCTGACAGGGGGAATGGAGACCCAGTACTTC. Its protein product is CASSLTGGMETQYF.

This clone has a handful of counts. This rearrangement joins TRBV6-1 to TRBJ2-7, with D possibly being TRBD2 (7 bases). Germline V lookup: CDR1 MNHNS, CDR2 SASEGT. This CDR3 contains 15 residues. Trimming cost V 7 bases and J 0 bases, with 16 bases left between them. In DNA, the CDR3 is TGTGCCAGCACCGTGGGGGGGGCGACCTCCTACGAGCAGTACTTC. Its protein is CASTVGGATSYEQYF.

This chain connects TRBV30 to TRBJ2-5; D is tentatively TRBD1 or TRBD2 (5 bases each). Trimming stripped 5 bases from V and 4 bases from J, with 8 bases between. This CDR3 is 11 amino acids long. Germline V gene data show CDR1 as GTSNPN and CDR2 as SVGIG (reference sequence). The DNA of the CDR3 is TGTGCCTGGGGGGGTTCAGAGACCCAGTACTTC. Protein sequence: CAWGGSETQYF.

The rearrangement joins TRBV28 to TRBJ1-3; D unclear. The CDR3 covers 15 residues. The germline V gene encodes CDR1 MDHEN and CDR2 SYDVKM. Trimming removed 2 bases at V and 2 bases at J, with 10 bases between. CDR3 bases: TGTGCCAGCAGTTTAGGATCGGGTCCTGGAAACACCATATATTTT. Translated, it gives CASSLGSGPGNTIYF.

This clone was seen more than once but under ten times. The chain employs TRBV5-1 and TRBJ2-3; 14 bases are shared with TRBD2. Germline-derived CDR1 and CDR2 are SGHRS and YFSETQ. J gave up 5 bases and V 3 bases, and 8 bases lay outside the gene matches. The CDR3 totals 17 residues. This CDR3 reads CASSWGTSGSIGDTQYF. CDR3 coding DNA: TGCGCCAGCAGCTGGGGGACTAGCGGGAGCATCGGAGATACGCAGTATTTT.

The chain links TRBV28 to TRBJ2-6; no definite D call. Germline loops: CDR1 MDHEN, CDR2 SYDVKM. V was trimmed by 7 bases and J by 4 bases, leaving 14 bases between them. The CDR3 has 15 amino acids. The CDR3 DNA reads as TGTGCCAGCATCTCCGATAGGGCCGGGGCCAACGTCCTGACTTTC. It specifies CASISDRAGANVLTF.

The genes are TRBV28 and TRBJ1-1; 7 nucleotides match TRBD1. This CDR3 region has 15 residues. CDR1 and CDR2 (germline): MDHEN, SYDVKM. Losses at the gene ends were 5 bases for V and 4 bases for J; bases not matched to a gene: 10. The CDR3 bases are TGTGCCAGCAGTCCCCCTATATCAGGGGGCACTGAAGCTTTCTTT. As protein: CASSPPISGGTEAFF.

The count of this clone is one. The V and J genes are TRBV6-5 and TRBJ1-1, with D uncertain. Germline CDR1 MNHEY, CDR2 SVGAGI. The length of the CDR3 is 12 residues. Trimming took off 11 bases at V and 3 bases at J, with 13 bases between the two ends. The CDR3 loop is CAVRRVDTEAFF. In DNA form, the CDR3 reads TGTGCCGTGCGGCGAGTGGACACTGAAGCTTTCTTT.

The chain employs TRBV28 and TRBJ1-2, with D possibly being TRBD1 (6 bases). The germline V gene encodes CDR1 MDHEN and CDR2 SYDVKM. The germline V and J ends were trimmed by 6 bases and 4 bases, with 15 bases remaining between them. The CDR3 runs 14 residues. The CDR3 loop reads CASRTGPPVYGYTF. The CDR3 bases are TGTGCCAGCAGAACAGGGCCCCCTGTCTATGGCTACACCTTC.

This chain links TRBV12-5 with TRBJ1-2, with D hard to call. In germline, CDR1 is LGHNT, CDR2 FRNRAP. CDR3 size: 15 residues. V was trimmed by 0 bases and J by 3 bases, leaving 11 bases between them. The CDR3 sequence: CASGLVRQAYYGYTF. In DNA, the CDR3 is TGTGCTAGTGGTTTGGTTCGGCAGGCATACTATGGCTACACCTTC.

The V gene is TRBV6-6, the J gene TRBJ2-7; tentatively, D is TRBD2 (5 bases). This CDR3 region has 15 residues. The ends were cut back, 0 bases at V and 0 bases at J, with 9 bases in the middle. CDR1 and CDR2 (germline): MNHNY, SVGAGI (reference sequence). The CDR3 region is CASSYSPGNSYEQYF. CDR3 bases: TGTGCCAGCAGTTACTCCCCCGGGAACTCCTACGAGCAGTACTTC.